A single sample is the source of the 18 T cell receptor beta chains below, sequenced in a study of molecular identifiers for immune sequencing clone quantification. TCRdb re-derived calls from the PCR reads in MiXCR, one entry per CDR3 protein. The data show about 68,000 distinct CDR3 sequences, with approximately 18% seen just once and roughly 1.5% held by the top ten. Specimen: naive CD8+ T cells from blood, with Jurkat cell RNA spiked in. As to subset: FACS-sorted CD8+CD4-CCR7+CD45RA+ naive T cells. The receptors originated from a human donor in good health. Some libraries in this study had Jurkat cell RNA spiked in.

Worth noting for this clonotype: This sequence may be a read error, since a much larger clone differs from it by one base. This sequence joins TRBV18 and TRBJ2-1; TRBD2 aligns across 8 bases. J lost 6 bases, V lost 3 bases, and 10 bases had no gene match. CDR1 and CDR2 from the germline V gene are KGHSH and LQKENI. The CDR3 totals 16 residues. The CDR3 sequence is CASSPTPAGVSNEQFF. As DNA, the CDR3 is TGTGCCAGCTCACCTACTCCAGCGGGAGTTAGCAATGAGCAGTTCTTC.

This clonotype was recorded many times. For the CDR3, the DNA is TGTGCCAGCAGTTTATACCCTAGCGGGAGGGTGCATGAGCAGTTCTTC. Its translation is CASSLYPSGRVHEQFF. The chain recombines TRBV27 with TRBJ2-1; TRBD2 matches at 12 bases. Germline lookup yields CDR1 MNHEY and CDR2 SMNVEV (reference sequence). The CDR3 is 16 residues long. Trimming removed 1 base from V and 8 bases from J; junction bases left unmatched: 6.

This clonotype was picked up many times. V is TRBV9 and J is TRBJ2-1; D ambiguous. The CDR3 totals 13 residues. Germline CDR1 reads SGDLS; CDR2 reads YYNGEE. The V end lost 0 bases, the J end lost 4 bases, and 5 bases lay between the germline ends. The CDR3 loop reads CASSVVGYNEQFF. The CDR3 DNA is TGTGCCAGCAGCGTAGTTGGTTACAATGAGCAGTTCTTC.

The sample holds many counts of this clonotype. The V call is TRBV7-9, the J call TRBJ1-1; no clear D. Germline CDR1 is SEHNR and CDR2 is FQNEAQ (reference sequence). The CDR3 has 17 amino acids. V was shortened by 0 bases and J by 1 base, with 15 bases between the two germline ends. In DNA, the CDR3 is TGTGCCAGCAGCTTAGCGGGATTACAGCCAAAGAACACTGAAGCTTTCTTT. It is translated as CASSLAGLQPKNTEAFF.

This clonotype was recorded at least ten times. V and J are TRBV14 and TRBJ2-3, with D maybe TRBD2 (5 bases). CDR3 length: 15 residues. V lost 4 bases and J lost 3, with 14 bases in between. Germline lookup yields CDR1 SGHDN and CDR2 FVKESK. The chain's CDR3 is CASSPGSSRTDTQYF. The DNA for the CDR3 is TGTGCCAGCAGCCCGGGGTCGTCTCGGACAGATACGCAGTATTTT.

This clonotype appeared a few times. The chain recombines TRBV7-9 with TRBJ2-1; D unclear. Germline V CDR1 and CDR2: SEHNR, FQNEAQ (reference sequence). This CDR3 contains 11 residues. With 5 bases removed from V and 6 bases from J, the gap between germline ends came to 5 bases. The CDR3 loop is CASSPVNEQFF. The CDR3, as DNA: TGTGCCAGCAGCCCTGTCAATGAGCAGTTCTTC.

This clonotype has more than one count but fewer than ten. This chain connects TRBV3-1 to TRBJ2-7; 13 bases map to TRBD2. The junction had 10 bases not matched to a gene; V was cut back by 4 bases and J by 7 bases. The germline gives CDR1 LGHDT, CDR2 YNNKEL (reference sequence). The length of the CDR3 is 16 residues. The CDR3 DNA is TGTGCCAGCAGCCTAGGACTAGCGGGAGAATTTAGGGAGCAGTACTTC. Amino acids: CASSLGLAGEFREQYF.

This clonotype was detected many times. The chain links TRBV6-8 to TRBJ2-1, with a tentative D call TRBD1 (6 bases). The V end lost 8 bases, the J end lost 4 bases, and 15 bases lay between the germline ends. Germline CDR1 and CDR2: MNHGY and SAAAGT. The CDR3 covers 14 residues. The CDR3 region is CASVRTARYNEQFF. In DNA form, the CDR3 reads TGTGCCAGCGTCCGGACAGCTAGGTACAATGAGCAGTTCTTC.

V usage is TRBV27 and J usage is TRBJ2-7; D call uncertain. The CDR3 runs 14 residues. Trimming removed 8 bases from V and 6 bases from J, with 20 bases in between. Germline V gene data show CDR1 as MNHEY and CDR2 as SMNVEV (reference sequence). CDR3 in DNA: TGTGCCAGCGGCTGGAAGAGGTCGATAACCGAGCAGTACTTC. Amino acids: CASGWKRSITEQYF.

This clonotype showed up just once. At one end the junction does not follow the germline gene, possibly because of a read error. The chain has TRBV18 and TRBJ2-1; D not resolved. Germline CDR1 KGHSH, CDR2 LQKENI. This CDR3 comprises 15 residues. CDR3 in DNA: TGTGCCAGCTCACCTGCGGACCTATTTGTAGATGAGCAGTTTTTC. It yields the protein CASSPADLFVDEQFF.

This clonotype was found many times. This chain connects TRBV6-6 to TRBJ2-1; D gene uncertain. Trimming removed 0 bases at V and 0 bases at J, with 9 bases between. In germline, CDR1 is MNHNY, CDR2 SVGAGI (reference sequence). The CDR3 spans 16 residues. The CDR3 sequence is CASSYSMASSYNEQFF. The CDR3, as DNA: TGTGCCAGCAGTTACTCGATGGCGAGCTCCTACAATGAGCAGTTCTTC.

This clonotype occurred many times. J is TRBJ2-7 and V is TRBV10-3; D ambiguous. The CDR3 consists of 13 residues. Germline V lookup: CDR1 ENHRY, CDR2 SYGVKD. Trimming stripped 3 bases from V and 2 bases from J, with 8 bases between. The CDR3 DNA reads TGTGCCATCAGTGAAGTCAGAACCTACGAGCAGTACTTC. Its translation: CAISEVRTYEQYF.

Comment on this clonotype: A much bigger clone sits one base away, suggesting this may be a read error. J is TRBJ1-1 and V is TRBV6-2 or TRBV6-3; 7 bases are a match to TRBD1. Trimming took 6 bases from V and 4 from J; bases not matched to a gene: 11. This CDR3 has 15 amino acids. Germline V gene sequence: CDR1 MNHEY, CDR2 SVGEGT. DNA for the CDR3: TGTGCCAGCAGGCGGGACAGAGTCATGATCACTGAAGCTTTCTTT. It encodes CASRRDRVMITEAFF.

The chain carries TRBV12-5 and TRBJ2-7; D remains unclear. The ends were cut back, 0 bases at V and 5 bases at J, with 5 bases in the middle. Germline loops: CDR1 LGHNT, CDR2 FRNRAP. This CDR3 is built from 12 residues. The CDR3 here is CASGLVHNEQYF. CDR3 bases: TGTGCTAGTGGTTTGGTACATAACGAGCAGTACTTC.

This rearrangement joins TRBV29-1 to TRBJ2-1; D perhaps matches TRBD2 (7 bases). Germline-derived CDR1 and CDR2 are SQVTM and ANQGSEA. CDR3 length equals 13 residues. V was cut by 6 bases and J by 5 bases, with 14 bases left in between. The CDR3 DNA reads as TGCAGCGTGAGTGGGGGGGCGCACAATGAGCAGTTCTTC. Translated, it gives CSVSGGAHNEQFF.

This clonotype appeared many times. The chain joins TRBV29-1 to TRBJ2-1; D is unresolved. Trimming removed 5 bases at V and 0 bases at J, with 11 bases between. Germline V gene data show CDR1 as SQVTM and CDR2 as ANQGSEA. This CDR3 has 14 amino acids. The CDR3 DNA reads TGCAGCGTTCCGAAAAAAAGCTCCTACAATGAGCAGTTCTTC. It is translated as CSVPKKSSYNEQFF.

The table lists this clonotype with many counts. This rearrangement joins TRBV9 to TRBJ1-4; D perhaps matches TRBD1 (5 bases). V dropped 0 bases and J dropped 8 bases, with 14 bases sitting between them. Germline V gene data show CDR1 as SGDLS and CDR2 as YYNGEE. The CDR3 covers 15 residues. DNA of the CDR3: TGTGCCAGCAGCGTAGATGGGACCCCGAGCGAAAAACTGTTTTTT. Translating it yields CASSVDGTPSEKLFF.

Worth noting for this clonotype: A much larger clone lies a single base off, so this may be a read error. The CDR3 spells CANSGTEGGQPQHF. CDR3 in DNA: TGTGCCAACAGCGGTACTGAGGGGGGTCAGCCCCAGCATTTT. The V gene is TRBV11-2, the J gene TRBJ1-5; a weak D match, TRBD1 (6 bases). Germline assignment: CDR1 SGHAT and CDR2 FQNNGV. CDR3 length: 14 residues.